This is a list of T cell receptor beta chains from one sample in a study of early T cells in non-severe SARS-CoV-2 infection. MiXCR, applied by TCRdb to the 5' RACE reads, yields one record per CDR3 protein. The repertoire consists of over 35,000 distinct CDR3 sequences, with 4.6% occurring once and the leading ten covering about a sixth. Sequencing was done on a sample of whole blood. The receptors come from an adult who was a healthcare worker with PCR-confirmed SARS-CoV-2 infection or an uninfected control (not recorded which). CDR3s include the opening cysteine and the closing phenylalanine or tryptophan. D genes are given only for firm matches. Only part of the rows carry a size: once, few, many, or a class if the clone is expanded.

J | D | V | size | CDR3 | DNA
TRBJ2-3 | . | TRBV5-1 | . | CASSLAAGSSLFTDTQYF | TGCGCCAGCAGCTTGGCCGCGGGCTCGAGCCTCTTCACAGATACGCAGTATTTT
TRBJ1-1 | . | TRBV14 | many | CASSQTNTEAFF | TGTGCCAGCAGCCAAACAAACACTGAAGCTTTCTTT
TRBJ2-3 | . | TRBV12-3/TRBV12-4 | medium-sized | CASSPSTDTQYF | TGTGCCAGCAGCCCTAGCACAGATACGCAGTATTTT
TRBJ2-5 | TRBD2 | TRBV7-6 | many | CASSGSRGETQYF | TGTGCCAGCAGCGGCTCGCGGGGGGAGACCCAGTACTTC
TRBJ2-6 | TRBD1 | TRBV9 | many | CASSAHGGTGSSGANVLTF | TGTGCCAGCAGCGCTCACGGGGGGACAGGGAGCTCTGGGGCCAACGTCCTGACTTTC
TRBJ1-6 | . | TRBV5-4 | many | CASSPETRGSPLHF | TGTGCCAGCAGCCCCGAAACGAGGGGTTCACCCCTCCACTTT
TRBJ2-5 | . | TRBV7-3 | few | CASSLGLGNGETQYF | TGTGCCAGCAGCTTAGGATTAGGGAATGGAGAGACCCAGTACTTC
TRBJ2-1 | . | TRBV14 | few | CASSQDRTKQFF | TGTGCCAGCAGCCAAGATAGAACAAAGCAGTTCTTC
TRBJ1-1 | . | TRBV3-1 | many | CASSQHEGGTEAFF | TGTGCCAGCAGCCAACATGAGGGAGGAACTGAAGCTTTCTTT
TRBJ1-2 | . | TRBV4-2 | many | CASSQVSRTANYGYTF | TGTGCCAGCAGCCAAGTGTCGAGGACAGCTAACTATGGCTACACCTTC
TRBJ1-1 | . | TRBV12-3/TRBV12-4 | few | CASSFNPSRVTEAFF | TGTGCCAGCAGTTTCAACCCTTCCCGGGTTACTGAAGCTTTCTTT
TRBJ1-1 | . | TRBV3-1 | . | CASSQEGTEAFF | TGTGCCAGCAGCCAAGAGGGGACTGAAGCTTTCTTT
TRBJ1-1 | . | TRBV27 | many | CASRGLMNTEAFF | TGTGCCAGCAGAGGCTTGATGAACACTGAAGCTTTCTTT
TRBJ2-1 | . | TRBV11-2 | many | CASSVNRDNEQFF | TGTGCCAGCAGCGTAAACAGGGACAATGAGCAGTTCTTC
TRBJ2-3 | . | TRBV7-2 | many | CASSPAGLADTQYF | TGTGCCAGCAGCCCCGCGGGACTCGCAGATACGCAGTATTTT
TRBJ2-5 | . | TRBV2 | many | CASRLRGFETQYF | TGTGCCAGCCGACTCAGGGGTTTTGAGACCCAGTACTTC
TRBJ1-6 | . | TRBV18 | many | CASSPETGPLHF | TGTGCCAGCTCACCCGAAACCGGACCCCTCCACTTT
TRBJ1-5 | TRBD1 | TRBV9 | many | CASSVEVGTGGDQPQHF | TGTGCCAGCAGCGTAGAGGTCGGGACAGGGGGCGATCAGCCCCAGCATTTT
TRBJ2-1 | . | TRBV5-5 | . | CASSLETPYEQFF | TGTGCCAGCAGCTTGGAGACCCCCTACGAGCAGTTCTTC
TRBJ1-2 | . | TRBV5-1 | many | CASSPAGKSNYGYTF | TGCGCCAGCAGCCCTGCTGGGAAGTCTAACTATGGCTACACCTTC
TRBJ1-1 | TRBD1 | TRBV29-1 | many | CSGRQGAEAFF | TGCAGCGGTCGACAGGGTGCTGAAGCTTTCTTT
TRBJ2-2 | . | TRBV30 | many | CAWSQTRAWELFF | TGTGCCTGGAGTCAAACAAGGGCATGGGAGCTGTTTTTT
TRBJ2-5 | . | TRBV29-1 | many | CSVVLADQETQYF | TGCAGCGTTGTTCTAGCAGACCAAGAGACCCAGTACTTC
TRBJ1-3 | . | TRBV25-1 | . | CASSEWGQAPGYTIYF | TGTGCCAGCAGTGAATGGGGGCAGGCTCCTGGGTACACCATATATTTT
TRBJ1-1 | . | TRBV12-3/TRBV12-4 | many | CASSLTYMNTEAFF | TGTGCCAGCAGTTTGACCTACATGAACACTGAAGCTTTCTTT
TRBJ2-7 | . | TRBV30 | many | CAWSLGIEQYF | TGTGCCTGGAGTTTAGGGATAGAGCAGTACTTC
TRBJ2-1 | TRBD1 | TRBV12-5 | many | CASVPPRGSYNEQFF | TGTGCTAGTGTCCCCCCCAGGGGGAGTTACAATGAGCAGTTCTTC
TRBJ2-2 | . | TRBV18 | few | CASSPPSKNTGELFF | TGTGCCAGCTCACCACCTTCCAAGAACACCGGGGAGCTGTTTTTT
TRBJ2-3 | TRBD1 | TRBV20-1 | many | CSAKRGPSTDTQYF | TGCAGTGCTAAGAGGGGGCCTAGCACAGATACGCAGTATTTT
TRBJ2-2 | . | TRBV5-1 | . | CASRFGTNTGELFF | TGCGCCAGCAGATTTGGTACAAACACCGGGGAGCTGTTTTTT
TRBJ2-1 | TRBD2 | TRBV7-2 | few | CASGPSGRQFF | TGTGCCAGCGGCCCTAGCGGAAGGCAGTTCTTC
TRBJ2-1 | . | TRBV3-1 | . | CASSQGLYNEQFF | TGTGCCAGCAGCCAAGGACTTTACAATGAGCAGTTCTTC
TRBJ1-2 | . | TRBV7-9 | few | CASSSLDGNYGYTF | TGTGCCAGCAGCTCTCTGGACGGAAACTATGGCTACACCTTC
TRBJ1-5 | . | TRBV2 | few | CASRQTGNQPQHF | TGTGCCAGCCGCCAGACAGGCAACCAGCCCCAGCATTTT
TRBJ1-2 | TRBD1 | TRBV7-9 | many | CASSLGVDRGGSNYGYTF | TGTGCCAGCAGCTTAGGAGTCGACAGGGGGGGATCTAACTATGGCTACACCTTC
TRBJ1-2 | . | TRBV20-1 | many | CSAPSYGYTF | TGCAGTGCCCCTTCCTATGGCTACACCTTC
TRBJ1-2 | TRBD1 | TRBV5-6 | many | CASSPGTGGYGYTF | TGTGCCAGCAGCCCAGGGACAGGGGGCTATGGCTACACCTTC
TRBJ1-4 | . | TRBV7-9 | . | CASSSLDPNEKLFF | TGTGCCAGCAGCTCGTTAGATCCTAATGAAAAACTGTTTTTT
TRBJ2-1 | . | TRBV20-1 | many | CSALPGMDEQFF | TGCAGTGCTCTACCAGGGATGGATGAGCAGTTCTTC
TRBJ2-7 | . | TRBV3-1 | . | CASSQAESYEQYF | TGTGCCAGCAGCCAGGCAGAATCCTACGAGCAGTACTTC
TRBJ1-2 | . | TRBV20-1 | many | CSAGLPANYGYTF | TGCAGTGCTGGTCTGCCAGCTAACTATGGCTACACCTTC
TRBJ1-3 | TRBD1 | TRBV9 | . | CASSPRQGNSGNTIYF | TGTGCCAGCAGCCCAAGACAGGGGAACTCTGGAAACACCATATATTTT
TRBJ1-6 | . | TRBV12-3/TRBV12-4 | few | CASTLSTTGRLSPLHF | TGTGCCAGCACCCTCAGTACGACAGGCCGACTTTCACCCCTCCACTTT
TRBJ1-5 | TRBD1 | TRBV6-1 | . | CASSGGTGWPQHF | TGTGCCAGCAGTGGCGGGACAGGTTGGCCCCAGCATTTT
TRBJ1-3 | . | TRBV9 | few | CASSPGEFVSGNTIYF | TGTGCCAGCAGCCCTGGGGAGTTTGTCTCTGGAAACACCATATATTTT
TRBJ2-3 | . | TRBV10-1 | many | CASSDRPEGTDTQYF | TGCGCCAGCAGTGATAGACCAGAGGGCACAGATACGCAGTATTTT
TRBJ1-1 | . | TRBV18 | . | CASSPLGVGRMNTEAFF | TGTGCCAGCTCACCCCTAGGCGTCGGGCGAATGAACACTGAAGCTTTCTTT
TRBJ1-3 | . | TRBV3-1 | many | CASSQVQISGNTIYF | TGTGCCAGCAGCCAAGTCCAAATCTCTGGAAACACCATATATTTT
TRBJ2-5 | . | TRBV9 | many | CASSVGSPVAQETQYF | TGTGCCAGCAGCGTTGGGTCTCCGGTGGCCCAAGAGACCCAGTACTTC
TRBJ2-2 | . | TRBV9 | many | CASSTDGNTGELFF | TGTGCCAGCAGCACAGACGGGAACACCGGGGAGCTGTTTTTT
TRBJ2-5 | . | TRBV4-1 | . | CASSQDQGTGETQYF | TGCGCCAGCAGCCAAGATCAGGGGACTGGAGAGACCCAGTACTTC
TRBJ2-3 | . | TRBV12-3/TRBV12-4 | many | CASSPLPGTDTQYF | TGTGCCAGCAGCCCCTTACCAGGGACAGATACGCAGTATTTT
TRBJ2-7 | TRBD2 | TRBV15 | many | CATSRGEGTYEQYF | TGTGCCACCAGCAGAGGGGAGGGGACCTACGAGCAGTACTTC
TRBJ2-5 | . | TRBV3-1 | . | CASSQPRDTSYQETQYF | TGTGCCAGCAGCCAACCCCGGGACACTTCGTACCAAGAGACCCAGTACTTC
TRBJ2-1 | TRBD2 | TRBV14 | few | CASSPPSGGYNEQFF | TGTGCCAGCAGCCCTCCTAGCGGGGGTTACAATGAGCAGTTCTTC
TRBJ2-3 | TRBD2 | TRBV30 | many | CAWAVVSGGADTQYF | TGTGCCTGGGCGGTGGTGAGCGGGGGGGCAGATACGCAGTATTTT